This T cell receptor beta chain was identified in a study of T-cell reconstitution after alpha-beta-depleted transplantation in children. The authors prepared the TCRbeta library with unique molecular identifiers. In TCRdb, the PCR reads were re-called with MiXCR into one record per CDR3 protein. The table includes about 610,000 distinct CDR3 sequences, roughly a tenth detected once. This clonotype was picked up many times. The source was PBMCs from the stem cell graft donor, collected from the stem cell graft. The TCR comes from a human donor who donated a stem cell graft to a child with acute myeloid leukemia.

Here the CDR3 DNA reads TGTGCCAGCAGCTCACAGGCCTCAGGGAATTCACCCCTCCACTTT. It specifies CASSSQASGNSPLHF. The V and J genes are TRBV7-3 and TRBJ1-6; tentative D call: TRBD1 (5 bases). Between the trimmed V and J ends, which lost 4 bases and 7 bases, there was a span of 14 bases. Germline values: CDR1 SGHTA, CDR2 FQGTGA. This CDR3 is built from 15 residues.